This T cell receptor beta chain was found in a study of stem cell transplantation in POMP-related autoinflammatory disease. At the level of the study: The study hypothesized thymoproteasome defects skew the TRB repertoire via impaired CD8+ selection.

The study's findings and limits: PRAID patients trended toward lower TRB diversity and higher clonality in all analyzed T-cell subsets. Fewer unique TRB V-J gene pairings were identified in patients with PRAID.

In regard to this clone: Its antigen is not identified.

The data were produced by immunoSEQ multiplex PCR, yet TCRdb's version contains in-frame clones alone and is incomplete. The table has about 32,000 clones, around 90% seen once; the top ten hold 0.7% to 0.9%. V gave up 3 bases and J gave up 4 bases; unmatched junction bases: 5. CDR3 length: 14 residues. Per the germline V gene, CDR1 is SGHRS and CDR2 is YFSETQ. The sequence was collected from a human donor with POMP-related autoinflammation and immune dysregulation (PRAID). The rearrangement joins TRBV5-1 to TRBJ2-3, with 7 bases matching TRBD2. The sample here was CD4+ T cells from PBMCs, taken before stem cell transplantation. As DNA, the CDR3 is TGCGCCAGCAGCTGGGAGGGACGCCCAGATACGCAGTATTTT. The encoded protein is CASSWEGRPDTQYF.